The T cell receptor beta chain under discussion was sequenced for a study of blood T cell repertoires in COVID-19. As handled by the study authors: For nucleated cells, counts were estimated from reference gene primer amplification. The data were produced by immunoSEQ multiplex PCR, yet TCRdb's version contains in-frame clones alone and is incomplete. V and J calls and clone size come straight from that table; D and trimming were deduced from the DNA. There are 200,000 to 250,000 clones in the sample; around 88% occur only once, and about 1.5% lies in the top ten. Germline V gene lookup returns CDR1 SQVTM and CDR2 ANQGSEA. CDR3 length: 14 amino acids. Trimming took off 6 bases at V and 4 bases at J, with 15 bases between the two ends.

The sample taken for sequencing was peripheral blood. This clonotype was sampled from a young man with active or convalescent COVID-19. This chain connects TRBV29-1 to TRBJ1-4, with D hard to call. DNA of the CDR3: TGCAGCGTAGAATCCCCAGGATATAATGAAAAACTGTTTTTT. Translated, it gives CSVESPGYNEKLFF.